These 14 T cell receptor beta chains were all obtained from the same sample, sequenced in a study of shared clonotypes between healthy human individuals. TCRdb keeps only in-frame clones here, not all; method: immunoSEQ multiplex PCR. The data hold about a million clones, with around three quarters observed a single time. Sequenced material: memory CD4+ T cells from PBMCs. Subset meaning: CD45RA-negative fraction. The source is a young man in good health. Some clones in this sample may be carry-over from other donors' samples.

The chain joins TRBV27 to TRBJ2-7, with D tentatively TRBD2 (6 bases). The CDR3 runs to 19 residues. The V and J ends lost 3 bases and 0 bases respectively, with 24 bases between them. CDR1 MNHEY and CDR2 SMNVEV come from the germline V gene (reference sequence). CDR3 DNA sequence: TGTGCCAGCAGTTTGGCCCGATTTCAGCTGGGGGGTCACTCCTACGAGCAGTACTTC. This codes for CASSLARFQLGGHSYEQYF.

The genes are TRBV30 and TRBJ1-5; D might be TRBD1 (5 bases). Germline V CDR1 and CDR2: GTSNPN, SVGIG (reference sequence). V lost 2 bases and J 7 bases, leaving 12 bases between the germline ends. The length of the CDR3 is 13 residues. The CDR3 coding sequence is TGTGCCTGGAGTCCGGGCAGGGACCAGCCCCAGCATTTT. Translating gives CAWSPGRDQPQHF.

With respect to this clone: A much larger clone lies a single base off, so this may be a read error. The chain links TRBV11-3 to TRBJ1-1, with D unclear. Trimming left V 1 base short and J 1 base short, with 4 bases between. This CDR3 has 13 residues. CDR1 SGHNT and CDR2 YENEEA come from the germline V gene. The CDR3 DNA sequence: TGTGCCAGCAGCTTAGTTGCGAACACTGAAGCTTTCTTT. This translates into CASSLVANTEAFF.

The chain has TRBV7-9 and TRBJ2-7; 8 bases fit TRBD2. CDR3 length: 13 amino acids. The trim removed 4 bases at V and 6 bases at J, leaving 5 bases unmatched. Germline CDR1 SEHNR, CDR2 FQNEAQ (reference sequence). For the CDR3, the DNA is TGTGCCAGCAGCTCCCAGAGCGGGAGCGAGCAGTACTTC. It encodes CASSSQSGSEQYF. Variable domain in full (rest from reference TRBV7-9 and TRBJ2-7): DTGVSQNPRHKITKRGQNVTFRCDPISEHNRLYWYRQTLGQGPEFLTYFQNEAQLEKSRLLSDRFSAERPKGSFSTLEIQRTEQGDSAMYLCASSSQSGSEQYFGPGTRLTVT.

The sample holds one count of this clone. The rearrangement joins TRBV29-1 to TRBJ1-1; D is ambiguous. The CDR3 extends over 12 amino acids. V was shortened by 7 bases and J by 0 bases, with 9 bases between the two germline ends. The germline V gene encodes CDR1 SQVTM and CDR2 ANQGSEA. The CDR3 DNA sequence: TGCAGCGCCAGCGGGATGAACACTGAAGCTTTCTTT. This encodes CSASGMNTEAFF. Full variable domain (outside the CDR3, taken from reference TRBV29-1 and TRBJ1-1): SAVISQKPSRDICQRGTSLTIQCQVDSQVTMMFWYRQQPGQSLTLIATANQGSEATYESGFVIDKFPISRPNLTFSTLTVSNMSPEDSSIYLCSASGMNTEAFFGQGTRLTVV.

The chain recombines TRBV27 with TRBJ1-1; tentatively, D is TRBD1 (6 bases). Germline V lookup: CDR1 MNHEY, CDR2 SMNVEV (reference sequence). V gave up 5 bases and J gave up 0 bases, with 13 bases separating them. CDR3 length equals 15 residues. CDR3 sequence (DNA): TGTGCCAGCAGTCTTTCTGACAGGCTGAACACTGAAGCTTTCTTT. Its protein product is CASSLSDRLNTEAFF.

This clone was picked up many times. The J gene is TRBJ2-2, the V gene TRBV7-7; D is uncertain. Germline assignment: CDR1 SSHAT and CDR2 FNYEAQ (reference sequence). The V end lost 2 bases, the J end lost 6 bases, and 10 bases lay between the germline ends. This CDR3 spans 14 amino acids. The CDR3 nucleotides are TGTGCCAGCAGCTTAAGCCCGGTCTCCGGGGAGCTGTTTTTT. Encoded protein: CASSLSPVSGELFF.

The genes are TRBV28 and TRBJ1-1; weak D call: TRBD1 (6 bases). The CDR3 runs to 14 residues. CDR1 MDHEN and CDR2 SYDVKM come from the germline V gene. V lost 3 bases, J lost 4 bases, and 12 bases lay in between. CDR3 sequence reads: CASSLGQGITEAFF. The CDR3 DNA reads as TGTGCCAGCAGTTTGGGGCAGGGGATCACTGAAGCTTTCTTT.

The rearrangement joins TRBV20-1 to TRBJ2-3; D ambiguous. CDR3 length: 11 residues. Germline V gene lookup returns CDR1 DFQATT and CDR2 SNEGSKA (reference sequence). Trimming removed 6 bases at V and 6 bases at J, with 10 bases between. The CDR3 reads CSAKYPDTQYF. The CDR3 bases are TGCAGTGCCAAATATCCGGATACGCAGTATTTT.

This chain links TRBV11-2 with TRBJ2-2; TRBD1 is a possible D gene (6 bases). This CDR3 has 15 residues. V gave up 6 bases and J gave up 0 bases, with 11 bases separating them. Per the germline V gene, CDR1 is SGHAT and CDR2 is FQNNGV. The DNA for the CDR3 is TGTGCCAGCAGTAGCCGGACAGCGAACACCGGGGAGCTGTTTTTT. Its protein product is CASSSRTANTGELFF.

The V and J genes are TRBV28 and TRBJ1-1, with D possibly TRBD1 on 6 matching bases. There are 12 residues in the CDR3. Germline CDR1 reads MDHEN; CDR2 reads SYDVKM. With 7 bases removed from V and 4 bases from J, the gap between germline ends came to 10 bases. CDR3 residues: CASNRETTEAFF. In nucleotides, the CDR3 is TGTGCCAGCAACAGGGAGACCACTGAAGCTTTCTTT.

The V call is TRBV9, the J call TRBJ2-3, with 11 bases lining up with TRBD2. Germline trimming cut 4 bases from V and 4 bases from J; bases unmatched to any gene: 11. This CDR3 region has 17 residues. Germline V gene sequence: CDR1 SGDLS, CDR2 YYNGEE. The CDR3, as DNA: TGTGCCAGCAGCCCCCGTAGCGGGAGGGCCGCCGCAGATACGCAGTATTTT. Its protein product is CASSPRSGRAAADTQYF.

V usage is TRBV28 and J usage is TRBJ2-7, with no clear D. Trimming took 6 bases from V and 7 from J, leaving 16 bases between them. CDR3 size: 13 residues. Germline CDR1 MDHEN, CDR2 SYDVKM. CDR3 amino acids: CASSVGGGLEQYF. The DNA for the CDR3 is TGTGCCAGCAGCGTCGGTGGCGGTCTGGAGCAGTACTTC.

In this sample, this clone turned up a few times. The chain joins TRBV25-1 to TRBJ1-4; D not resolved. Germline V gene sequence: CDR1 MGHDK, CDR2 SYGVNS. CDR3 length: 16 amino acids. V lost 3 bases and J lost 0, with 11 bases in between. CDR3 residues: CASSETAGATNEKLFF. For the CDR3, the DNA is TGTGCCAGCAGTGAGACGGCAGGAGCAACTAATGAAAAACTGTTTTTT.